This T cell receptor (beta chain) was recorded in a study of cytomegalovirus exposure and HLA in healthy donors (dated by TCRdb to 2015 to 2018). The study in broad terms: According to an earlier analysis of 587 of the donors, about 180 million T cells yielded 117 million unique TCR beta sequences and 276 Gb of sequence data. Approximately 300 gigabases of sequencing data and around 85 million unique TCR sequences made up an early release that covered approximately 650 HLA-typed donors. Among the roughly 400 genotyped donors, 75% to 90% belonged to the genetic ancestry cluster associated with self-reported Caucasian donors. The study aimed to test whether signatures of past pathogen exposure could be identified by cataloging public T cell receptors. Using immunosequencing, the study profiled T cell repertoires from 640 or so subjects and related those repertoires to cytomegalovirus serostatus. Besides the first cohort of about 730 subjects, a separate validation cohort made up of 120 different subjects was used. To predict cytomegalovirus infection status, the study combined high-throughput TCR immunosequencing, statistical association of individual TCRs with disease status, and machine learning. In a later analysis, previously published TCR beta repertoires from 500 to 750 donors were re-analyzed and high-resolution HLA genotyping was added so that TCR occurrence patterns could be studied. In the later analysis, no new phenotypic data were used to find candidate immune exposures; instead, reliance was placed on TCR beta sequences and their occurrence across donors. In an earlier analysis of about 590 of the donors, high-throughput TCR beta sequencing was used to judge whether each TCR beta V gene segment behaved as functional or pseudogenic. Donor age, sex, ethnicity and CMV serostatus were compiled together with the repertoire data. In a later genetic analysis, genome-wide SNP genotypes for about three fifths of the roughly 670 donors were used, and that subset was treated as a discovery cohort. Every repertoire in the discovery cohort had been generated on one and the same sequencing platform. Both class I and class II loci were covered by HLA typing, at four-digit resolution. The number of donors typed differed by locus, with 629-630 for A, B, C, DRB1 and DQB1, approximately 500 for DQA1, over 600 for DPA1, and roughly 450 for DPB1. Roughly five DR-DQ haplotypes were handled as single units for association and clustering, since linkage in the cohort was strong. Among 300 to 450 genotyped donors of the cohort, an average of approximately 250,000 unique TCR beta nucleotide sequences were sequenced per donor, 15% to 20% of them non-productive.

The cohort was made up of approximately 700 healthy bone marrow donors. At the time of sampling, all cohort members were nominally healthy, though unrecorded immune exposures were likely present. The donor tested CMV seronegative and was one of the 352 seronegative cohort members. Every donor gave a peripheral blood sample, and the peripheral blood mononuclear cells from that sample were used for TCR beta sequencing. Genomic DNA was extracted from the blood cell samples with the Qiagen DNeasy Blood Extraction Kit. The paper's findings and limits, for the study overall: Most TCR sequences were observed very rarely across donors, whereas some public TCRs were present in many individuals. A later analysis found that TCR association rates varied across HLA loci, with DRB1 alleles showing the most associated TCRs and HLA-C alleles the fewest. Linkage disequilibrium might explain the correlated functional status among segregating V segments, but an unknown experimental factor could not be ruled out. In vitro tests confirmed that a few of the cytomegalovirus-associated TCR beta chains recognize cytomegalovirus antigens. According to a later analysis, most CMV-associated TCR beta chains appeared to be HLA-restricted, and the HLA associations seemed to be driven largely by CMV exposure. In this cohort, only TCR beta chains were sequenced, and detectable features were limited by the absence of alpha or paired-chain data. Because counts were too low, around 18 rarely observed V segments, including chromosome 9 orphons, were left out of the earlier analysis of over 550 of the donors. According to the authors, the approach could potentially be generalized to other disease states and immunological phenotypes. In a later genetic analysis, fewer N-insertions in productive TCRs were reported among donors in an Asian-associated ancestry cluster than the 666-donor mean. The only immune exposure information available for the cohort was CMV serostatus. Because the 87-base-pair reads could not distinguish some IMGT-functional V segments, including TRBV6-2 and TRBV6-3, those segments were excluded. Several of the top co-occurrence clusters appeared to be linked to parvovirus B19, influenza, CMV and Epstein-Barr virus, according to a later analysis. A later analysis associated about 17,000 TCR beta sequences with specific HLA alleles at a false discovery rate of 0.05. A further reported finding was that TCR beta sequences accurately predicted the HLA-A and HLA-B alleles for most subjects in the first cohort. A group of highly shared sequence variants was considered likely to be a technical artifact of the sequencing pipeline. The study gave a list of 150 to 200 TCR beta chains associated with cytomegalovirus. Strong co-occurrence of HLA alleles, especially DR and DQ, made assigning TCR associations to individual alleles difficult. Presence/absence analyses assumed roughly uniform sequencing depth across donors, an assumption that may not hold. Because HLA typing was unavailable for some donors at each locus, only the typed subset was used in association tests. In a later analysis, HLA-associated TCR beta chains were found to be more clonally expanded and to have lower generation probabilities than equally common non-associated chains. V-gene and J-gene trimming of TCR beta chains was associated with a missense DCLRE1C variant in a later genetic analysis, and the association was replicated in an independent cohort. An earlier analysis of approximately 500 of the donors showed that most TCR beta V segments appeared in productive rearrangements either about 90% or about 30% of the time, which broadly matched IMGT annotations. The classifier was reported to diagnose cytomegalovirus status with high specificity and sensitivity in both the original and validation cohorts.

This clone occurred a few times. There is no known antigen for this receptor. One end of the junction is discordant with germline, which a read error may explain. The library came from the immunoSEQ multiplex PCR assay. For the multiplex PCR, a mixture combining 60 forward primers for TCR Vbeta segments and 13 reverse primers for TCR Jbeta segments was used. The CDR3 region of rearranged TCR beta genes was amplified from genomic DNA with a multiplex PCR assay. On the Illumina HiSeq System, the amplified TCR beta libraries were sequenced as 87-base-pair reads. The study's processing was this. A later analysis counted about 80 million unique TCR beta chains across the 550 to 750 repertoires, and about 10 million of these chains were shared by at least two donors. Raw reads were error-corrected and collapsed into unique sequences by a nearest-neighbor algorithm in which closely related sequences were merged to remove PCR and sequencing errors. Alignment of CDR3 sequences to IMGT reference sequences was used to assign V, D and J gene segments. For a sequence to be retained, at least a six-nucleotide match to both a V gene segment and a J gene segment was required. Rearrangements were classified as productive when the CDR3 lacked stop codons and remained in frame with V and J, and all other rearrangements were classified as non-productive. Following IMGT convention, CDR3 was defined as the stretch from the second conserved V-encoded cysteine up to the conserved J-encoded phenylalanine. Sequences without an unambiguous match to a single V gene segment were excluded from the earlier analysis of several hundred of the donors. In an earlier analysis of some 590 of the donors, a V segment was called functional when productive rearrangements were above 56.7%, and segregating when the standard deviation between donors exceeded 5%. A statistical classification framework was built to diagnose cytomegalovirus status from the catalog of TCR beta chain sequences. V and J gene assignment, in a later analysis, came from comparing TCR nucleotide sequences with IMGT/GENE-DB human TR gene sequences. In a later analysis, CDR3 sequences and most-parsimonious VDJ recombination scenarios were assigned using the TCRdist pipeline. In a later analysis, each TCR beta chain was defined by its CDR3 amino acid sequence together with its V-gene family, and reads without a unique V-gene family were excluded. In a later analysis, some 600 highly shared, low-generation-probability nucleotide sequences were removed to address suspected cross-contamination and a sequencing artifact. In a later analysis, a clonal expansion index for each public chain was calculated from normalized within-repertoire ranks of inferred template counts. In a later analysis, generation probabilities were computed with a VDJ recombination model fitted to out-of-frame rearrangements, and the resulting probabilities were checked against IGoR. In a later analysis, hypergeometric tests were used to score TCR-TCR, TCR-HLA and TCR-CMV co-occurrence, with a repertoire-size bias correction applied to TCR pairs. In a later analysis, false discovery rates were estimated by permuting HLA or CMV assignments 20 times. A later analysis grouped co-occurring TCRs with DBSCAN, adding TCRdist sequence similarity when clustering within HLA-allele-positive subsets. For co-occurrence clustering, repertoires with fewer than 30,000 or more than 120,000 public chains were excluded, along with five repertoires with anomalous nucleotide sharing. Sourced from immuneACCESS, this table was stored by TCRdb with only in-frame sequences that have V and J called. A share of the clones is absent; for the studies checked, an unresolved V gene accounts for under half, and the remainder has no known explanation. V and J calls and clone size are those listed in that table; D and trimming were worked out from the DNA. Within this sample are 170,000 or so clones, with about 80% of them counted one time only. The ten largest clones capture more than 4% of the sample.

According to the germline V gene, CDR1 reads MGHRA and CDR2 reads YSYEKL. From cysteine to phenylalanine, the CDR3 is 16 amino acids long. The only DNA kept is the CDR3, 48 bases in frame from the first base. The specimen was PBMCs. The sequence derives from a man in his late teens or twenties in good health and CMV-seronegative. In this chain, TRBV4-1 is recombined with TRBJ1-4; 8 of the junction bases match TRBD1. DNA sequence: TGTGCCAGCAGCCAAGGCTCAGGGGGCTCGATTGAAAAACTGTTTTTT. It codes for CASSQGSGGSIEKLFF.